This T cell receptor beta chain was recovered during a study of blood T cell repertoires in COVID-19 (dated by TCRdb to 2020 to 2021). Turning to the overall study: Samples from collaborators originated in the United States, Italy and Spain and spanned both the acute and convalescent phases of COVID-19. The prospective study material was composed of cDNA or gDNA derived from T cells, B-cell-depleted T cells, or PBMCs. Deeply sampled blood TCRbeta repertoires from subjects exposed to, actively infected with, or recovered from COVID-19 were included in the dataset. The repertoires were released in a freely available public database intended as a resource for research on the immune response to SARS-CoV-2. The samples were drawn from two sources: the first 160 participants of the ongoing ImmuneRACE study, and 1,254 subjects contributed by 6 global collaborators. A de-identified subject ID, COVID-19 status, age in years and sex were almost always included in the sample metadata. Where HLA class I and class II types were available, the types were taken from metadata supplied by the sample provider, not from assay-based typing.

The immunoSEQ Assay, a bias-controlled multiplex PCR, was used to amplify TCRbeta CDR3 regions from genomic DNA. The paper's processing steps were these. Within the assay, amplification of reference gene primers was used to estimate how many nucleated cells each sample contained. Sequence reads were collapsed and filtered to measure the absolute abundance of every unique TCRbeta CDR3 rearrangement. For each sample, productive Simpson clonality was calculated as the square root of Simpson's diversity index across productive rearrangements. Entries here come from immuneACCESS through TCRdb and include only in-frame sequences with V and J called. Some clones fail to appear in such tables; in the studies checked, an unresolved V gene covers under half of the shortfall, and the cause of the remainder is unknown. That table supplies the V and J calls and clone size; D and trimming were determined from the DNA. The sample table shows 70,000 to 80,000 clones, and 80% to 95% are seen once. The ten largest clones add up to roughly 5% of the sample.

V is cut by 2 bases and J by 1 base, and the space between the germline ends is 11 bases. The CDR3 contains 16 residues, cysteine and phenylalanine counted. CDR3 DNA is the only sequence kept; it has 48 bases, read in frame from the first base. Per the germline V gene, LGHNA is the CDR1 and YNFKEQ is the CDR2. Whole blood was collected in K2EDTA tubes by collaborating institutions according to the institutions' own protocols. For TCRbeta analysis, collaborators shipped samples in one of three forms: frozen whole blood, isolated PBMCs, or DNA extracted from either of those sample types. Of note for this clone: Its recognized antigen is unknown. No base quality values were provided; no much bigger clone lies one nucleotide off.

General findings and caveats noted by the study authors: The quantity of clinical and demographic metadata differed by source and by participant and was supplied without curation.

Material: peripheral blood. This TCR derives from an older woman with active COVID-19. The chain is assembled from TRBV4-2 and TRBJ2-2; TRBD2 might be the D gene, on 5 matching bases. The nucleotides are TGTGCCAGCAGCCAAACCGGGGATAAGAACACCGGGGAGCTGTTTTTT. The resulting protein is CASSQTGDKNTGELFF.